A selection of T cell receptor beta chains follows, all from one sample in a study of blood T cell repertoires in COVID-19. TCRdb's table, derived via immunoSEQ multiplex PCR, lists solely in-frame clones and lacks some. The sample contains 200,000 to 300,000 clones, over 75% of which appear only once. The sample was peripheral blood. Every receptor here comes from a woman aged 45-65 years with acute or convalescent COVID-19. The CDR3 runs from the conserved cysteine through the conserved F or W. The order of the fields is CDR3 protein, V gene.

cdr3_aa: CAWSLQGAKYYGYTF; v_call: TRBV30
cdr3_aa: CAWTGTFGQPQHF; v_call: TRBV30
cdr3_aa: CASSPGLASYEQYF; v_call: TRBV7-2
cdr3_aa: CASRDRGNYGYTF; v_call: TRBV28
cdr3_aa: CASSEGGSGTEAFF; v_call: TRBV25-1
cdr3_aa: CASSQQGSTGELFF; v_call: TRBV3-1/TRBV3-2
cdr3_aa: CASSRRQTGGLNTEAFF; v_call: TRBV14
cdr3_aa: CASSPGQGKMYEQFF; v_call: TRBV28
cdr3_aa: CASSHQTSGLAGGYNEQFF; v_call: TRBV18
cdr3_aa: CASSPGGTDTQYF; v_call: TRBV2
cdr3_aa: CASSLADRSNEQFF; v_call: TRBV7-6
cdr3_aa: CASSSGGSTDTQYF; v_call: TRBV4-1
cdr3_aa: CATSRDRTEFGNTIYF; v_call: TRBV15
cdr3_aa: CASSLGEPQHF; v_call: TRBV12-3/TRBV12-4
cdr3_aa: CASSLTPTGKNTEAFF; v_call: TRBV7-3
cdr3_aa: CASSQDAGPYDEKLFF; v_call: TRBV4-2
cdr3_aa: CATSARAGELFF; v_call: TRBV24-1
cdr3_aa: CASSPTTVSEKLFF; v_call: TRBV7-9
cdr3_aa: CASSGASGREETQYF; v_call: TRBV7-2
cdr3_aa: CASSLMDRALGNTIYF; v_call: TRBV28
cdr3_aa: CASSIRRTSSEQYF; v_call: TRBV19
cdr3_aa: CASSYGGMGNQPQHF; v_call: TRBV6-5
cdr3_aa: CASSLMLRGEQYF; v_call: TRBV7-3
cdr3_aa: CASSPQGGEQYF; v_call: TRBV11-1
cdr3_aa: CASSLMGAPYEQYF; v_call: TRBV14
cdr3_aa: CASSDIMTVSYNSPLHF; v_call: TRBV28
cdr3_aa: CASSLVTSGSSADTQYF; v_call: TRBV7-9
cdr3_aa: CASSGRGLAGFQETQYF; v_call: TRBV9
cdr3_aa: CAWSAQGANNEQFF; v_call: TRBV30
cdr3_aa: CASRRERNTEAFF; v_call: TRBV7-3
cdr3_aa: CASSPTSGSVVNEQFF; v_call: TRBV18
cdr3_aa: CASSVSGRGYQETQYF; v_call: TRBV9
cdr3_aa: CAWSPQGNTEAFF; v_call: TRBV30
cdr3_aa: CATGGQLSSYNEQFF; v_call: TRBV24-1
cdr3_aa: CASSEGTSSYNEQFF; v_call: TRBV5-4
cdr3_aa: CSVGTGRNEQYF; v_call: TRBV29-1
cdr3_aa: CASSLGTIRKTGSYNEQFF; v_call: TRBV7-9
cdr3_aa: CASSPRGPNYGYTF; v_call: TRBV11-2
cdr3_aa: CASSLSMASTPYGYTF; v_call: TRBV27
cdr3_aa: CASSSPRAPDTQYF; v_call: TRBV28
cdr3_aa: CASSLGLRGEQYF; v_call: TRBV5-1
cdr3_aa: CSALDRMATEAFF; v_call: TRBV29-1
cdr3_aa: CASSRGLADNEQFF; v_call: TRBV18
cdr3_aa: CASSQELAGSYNEQFF; v_call: TRBV4-3
cdr3_aa: CASSLGLAGVLNEQFF; v_call: TRBV5-5
cdr3_aa: CATSRGPTYEQYF; v_call: TRBV15
cdr3_aa: CASSFQGIANEQFF; v_call: TRBV6-2/TRBV6-3
cdr3_aa: CASSSFSYEQYF; v_call: TRBV6-2/TRBV6-3
cdr3_aa: CASRANTEAFF; v_call: TRBV5-4
cdr3_aa: CASSVGPPAGNSPLHF; v_call: TRBV9
cdr3_aa: CASSPQGGSHQPQHF; v_call: TRBV4-1
cdr3_aa: CASRSGQPTNEKLFF; v_call: TRBV27
cdr3_aa: CAWNLEGQGYNSPLHF; v_call: TRBV30
cdr3_aa: CASSHPREGYEQYF; v_call: TRBV3-1/TRBV3-2
cdr3_aa: CSVVDRADEKLFF; v_call: TRBV29-1
cdr3_aa: CASSPRTSGSTDTQYF; v_call: TRBV9
cdr3_aa: CATSSAGQGQKLFF; v_call: TRBV24-1
cdr3_aa: CASNRRPYNEQFF; v_call: TRBV5-6
cdr3_aa: CASSVTAISSEAFF; v_call: TRBV5-1
cdr3_aa: CSGSYRGHSEQYF; v_call: TRBV29-1